The next 32 T cell receptor beta chains were all read from a single sample in a study of cytomegalovirus exposure and HLA in healthy donors. PCR primers comprised 60 Vbeta and 13 Jbeta primers. Sequencing used immunoSEQ multiplex PCR; TCRdb keeps in-frame clones, though not all of them. The profile shows some 150,000 clones, approximately 82% of them singletons. The material sequenced was PBMCs. These receptors were taken from a male donor in good health and CMV-seronegative.

The rearrangement links TRBV2 to TRBJ1-1; 7 bases are shared with TRBD1. The CDR3 covers 12 residues. The V gene's germline CDR1 is SNHLY and CDR2 FYNNEI. V lost 3 bases and J lost 10; bases outside the gene matches: 5. The CDR3 here is CASSDNRGTAFF. The CDR3 DNA sequence: TGTGCCAGCAGTGATAACAGGGGTACAGCTTTCTTT.

The CDR3 DNA reads TGTGCCAGCAGCTTAAGTGGGAGCCCCTCCTACAATGAGCAGTTCTTC. Residues: CASSLSGSPSYNEQFF. This chain connects TRBV5-4 to TRBJ2-1, with TRBD2 as a possible D gene (5 bases). Germline loops: CDR1 SGHNT, CDR2 YYREEE (reference sequence). The CDR3 length is 16 residues. V gave up 2 bases and J gave up 0 bases, with 12 bases separating them. Full variable domain (rest looked up from reference TRBV5-4 and TRBJ2-1): ETGVTQSPTHLIKTRGQQVTLRCSSQSGHNTVSWYQQALGQGPQFIFQYYREEENGRGNFPPRFSGLQFPNYSSELNVNALELDDSALYLCASSLSGSPSYNEQFFGPGTRLTVL.

The chain recombines TRBV10-3 with TRBJ2-5; the D is unclear. Germline lookup yields CDR1 ENHRY and CDR2 SYGVKD. With 0 bases removed from V and 6 bases from J, the gap between germline ends came to 8 bases. CDR3 length: 13 residues. CDR3 loop: CAISESGQKTQYF. The CDR3 region has the DNA TGTGCCATCAGTGAGTCTGGGCAAAAGACCCAGTACTTC.

The chain has TRBV29-1 and TRBJ2-7; 9 bases match TRBD2. CDR3 length: 12 residues. CDR1 and CDR2 from the germline V gene are SQVTM and ANQGSEA. V shed 4 bases and J 5 bases; nucleotides not matched to a gene: 3. CDR3 region: CSVVRGGNEQYF. The CDR3 DNA reads TGCAGCGTTGTGCGGGGGGGCAACGAGCAGTACTTC.

The chain employs TRBV28 and TRBJ1-2; D might be TRBD1 (5 bases). The CDR3 length is 14 residues. CDR1 MDHEN and CDR2 SYDVKM come from the germline V gene. The ends were cut back, 7 bases at V and 6 bases at J, with 18 bases in the middle. CDR3 bases: TGTGCCAGCACCGACGACAGTAGGGTAAATGGCTACACCTTC. Amino acid sequence: CASTDDSRVNGYTF.

This clone was detected only a few times. This chain's CDR3 is CASSQVAGAETQYF. CDR3 coding DNA: TGCGCCAGCAGCCAAGTAGCGGGGGCAGAGACCCAGTACTTC. V is TRBV4-1 and J is TRBJ2-5; 9 bases map to TRBD2. Germline trimming cut 1 base from V and 4 bases from J; bases unmatched to any gene: 1. The CDR3 totals 14 residues. The V gene's germline CDR1 is MGHRA and CDR2 YSYEKL.

V and J are TRBV9 and TRBJ2-2; 8 bases map to TRBD2. The CDR3 loop spans 17 amino acids. The germline V gene encodes CDR1 SGDLS and CDR2 YYNGEE. The V segment lost 4 bases and the J segment 3 bases; nucleotides outside the gene matches: 11. The DNA of the CDR3 is TGTGCCAGCAGCACTCCCCGTGCGGGGGGAGACACCGGGGAGCTGTTTTTT. Encoded protein: CASSTPRAGGDTGELFF.

The V call is TRBV7-2, the J call TRBJ2-7, with D possibly being TRBD2 (7 bases). From germline, CDR1 is SGHTA and CDR2 FQGNSA. This CDR3 has 15 amino acids. Trimming shortened V by 5 bases and J by 7 bases, and 21 bases separated the two germline ends. The CDR3 loop reads CASSLSGGALSEQYF. In DNA form, the CDR3 reads TGTGCCAGCAGCCTTTCTGGGGGGGCCTTGAGTGAGCAGTACTTC.

The rearrangement uses TRBV4-3 and TRBJ2-3; D gene unclear. There are 15 residues in the CDR3. Germline V gene lookup returns CDR1 LGHNA and CDR2 YSLEER. Trimming shortened V by 4 bases and J by 0 bases, and 11 bases separated the two germline ends. The chain's CDR3 is CASSLGGASTDTQYF. The CDR3 DNA follows: TGCGCCAGCAGCCTTGGCGGAGCTAGCACAGATACGCAGTATTTT.

V usage is TRBV7-2 and J usage is TRBJ2-7, with a weak D call TRBD1 (6 bases). The CDR3 covers 14 residues. The V gene's germline CDR1 is SGHTA and CDR2 FQGNSA. V was pared by 7 bases and J by 6 bases, with 19 bases between. CDR3 protein: CASTPGARGSEQYF. The DNA of the CDR3 is TGTGCCAGCACCCCCGGGGCCAGGGGTTCCGAGCAGTACTTC.

A single count supports this clone. The V call is TRBV6-6, the J call TRBJ1-1; D gene ambiguous. Between the trimmed V and J ends, which lost 2 bases and 1 base, there was a span of 8 bases. The CDR3 sequence is 14 residues long. Germline V CDR1 and CDR2: MNHNY, SVGAGI (reference sequence). The CDR3 DNA sequence: TGTGCCAGCAGTTACGATGGAGGGAACACTGAAGCTTTCTTT. Residues: CASSYDGGNTEAFF.

The gene calls are TRBV5-5 and TRBJ2-7; no firm D call. With 6 bases removed from V and 4 bases from J, the gap between germline ends came to 11 bases. The CDR3 is 12 residues long. Germline CDR1 reads SGHKS; CDR2 reads YYEKEE (reference sequence). CDR3 protein: CASTSTPYEQYF. Here the CDR3 DNA reads TGTGCCAGCACCTCGACACCTTACGAGCAGTACTTC.

This clone was found a few times. This chain connects TRBV7-3 to TRBJ1-6; 7 nucleotides match TRBD1. The CDR3 has 13 amino acids. V gave up 5 bases and J gave up 8 bases; unmatched junction bases: 3. Germline CDR1 reads SGHTA; CDR2 reads FQGTGA. The CDR3 here is CASSPDRDSPLHF. The CDR3 coding sequence is TGTGCCAGCAGCCCCGACAGGGATTCACCCCTCCACTTT.

This chain joins TRBV10-3 and TRBJ2-7; maybe TRBD1 (5 bases). Germline-derived CDR1 and CDR2 are ENHRY and SYGVKD. The CDR3 length is 14 residues. Deletions cut 3 bases from V and 2 bases from J, with 11 bases between. CDR3 in DNA: TGTGCCATCAGTGACTCTGGGGCCGCCTACGAGCAGTACTTC. Translation gives CAISDSGAAYEQYF.

V usage is TRBV15 and J usage is TRBJ1-4; D unclear. The ends were cut back, 0 bases at V and 7 bases at J, with 15 bases in the middle. Germline V CDR1 and CDR2: LNHNV, YYDKDF (reference sequence). The CDR3 is 16 residues long. The CDR3 is CATSRDQLGGGEKLFF. The CDR3 DNA sequence: TGTGCCACCAGCAGAGATCAGTTAGGTGGAGGTGAAAAACTGTTTTTT.

The chain joins TRBV5-1 to TRBJ2-3; 9 positions match TRBD2. The CDR3 has 16 residues. V was clipped by 0 bases and J by 0 bases; unmatched bases: 2. In germline, CDR1 is SGHRS, CDR2 YFSETQ. The CDR3 protein is CASSLDLAGSTDTQYF. The CDR3 bases are TGCGCCAGCAGCTTGGACCTAGCGGGGAGCACAGATACGCAGTATTTT.

The chain combines TRBV6-4 with TRBJ2-1; 7 bases fit TRBD2. This CDR3 comprises 15 residues. Germline V gene data show CDR1 as MRHNA and CDR2 as SNTAGT. J was trimmed by 8 bases and V by 5 bases; bases with no gene match: 12. As DNA, the CDR3 is TGTGCCAGCAGTCCCACAATGGGGGAGGGCCATGAGCAGTTCTTC. It specifies CASSPTMGEGHEQFF.

The chain is built from TRBV28 and TRBJ2-7; no clear D gene. This CDR3 has 13 amino acids. CDR1 and CDR2 (germline): MDHEN, SYDVKM. Trimming cost V 6 bases and J 0 bases, with 9 bases left between them. CDR3 bases: TGTGCCAGCAGCCCTACCAACTCCTACGAGCAGTACTTC. It codes for CASSPTNSYEQYF. The complete variable domain, with remaining parts taken from reference TRBV28 and TRBJ2-7, reads DVKVTQSSRYLVKRTGEKVFLECVQDMDHENMFWYRQDPGLGLRLIYFSYDVKMKEKGDIPEGYSVSREKKERFSLILESASTNQTSMYLCASSPTNSYEQYFGPGTRLTVT.

The chain employs TRBV18 and TRBJ2-7; 10 bases fit TRBD1. Germline CDR1 KGHSH, CDR2 LQKENI. The CDR3 has 13 amino acids. Unmatched junction bases numbered 8, after V lost 4 bases and J lost 11 bases. This chain's CDR3 is CASSRETGTGEYF. The CDR3 nucleotides are TGTGCCAGCTCACGAGAGACCGGGACAGGGGAGTACTTC.

This rearrangement joins TRBV7-2 to TRBJ2-3, with no clear D. The germline V gene has CDR1 SGHTA and CDR2 FQGNSA. V dropped 5 bases and J dropped 4 bases, with 13 bases sitting between them. The length of the CDR3 is 14 residues. CDR3: CASSLGSMADTQYF. CDR3 sequence (DNA): TGTGCCAGCAGCCTAGGCTCTATGGCAGATACGCAGTATTTT. The full variable domain, rest sourced from reference TRBV7-2 and TRBJ2-3, is GAGVSQSPSNKVTEKGKDVELRCDPISGHTALYWYRQSLGQGLEFLIYFQGNSAPDKSGLPSDRFSAERTGGSVSTLTIQRTQQEDSAVYLCASSLGSMADTQYFGPGTRLTVL.

The chain employs TRBV28 and TRBJ2-7; D gene uncertain. The germline V gene has CDR1 MDHEN and CDR2 SYDVKM. V gave up 5 bases and J gave up 2 bases, with 10 bases separating them. This CDR3 contains 13 residues. In nucleotides, the CDR3 is TGTGCCAGCAGTAACTTGTTAACCTACGAGCAGTACTTC. Translating it yields CASSNLLTYEQYF.

The chain has TRBV5-6 and TRBJ2-7; TRBD1 might be the D (5 bases). CDR3 length: 14 residues. Trimming took 0 bases from V and 0 from J, leaving 7 bases between them. CDR1 and CDR2 (germline): SGHDT, YYEEEE. CDR3 amino acids: CASSLETASYEQYF. DNA of the CDR3: TGTGCCAGCAGCTTGGAGACAGCCTCCTACGAGCAGTACTTC.

The chain joins TRBV5-6 to TRBJ1-1, with 8 bases matching TRBD1. Germline-derived CDR1 and CDR2 are SGHDT and YYEEEE. V was pared by 1 base and J by 3 bases, with 11 bases of the junction left unmatched. The CDR3 has 17 residues. The CDR3 loop is CASSLLTGGSWDTEAFF. As DNA, the CDR3 is TGTGCCAGCAGCTTGCTTACAGGGGGTAGCTGGGACACTGAAGCTTTCTTT.

The chain recombines TRBV5-1 with TRBJ1-3; 11 bases fit TRBD1. CDR3 size: 17 residues. The germline gives CDR1 SGHRS, CDR2 YFSETQ. The junction had 12 bases not matched to a gene; V was cut back by 7 bases and J by 3 bases. This CDR3 is CASRVRTGGAFGNTIYF. The CDR3 DNA sequence: TGCGCCAGCCGGGTCCGGACAGGGGGCGCTTTTGGAAACACCATATATTTT. Filled out from reference TRBV5-1 and TRBJ1-3, the complete variable domain reads KAGVTQTPRYLIKTRGQQVTLSCSPISGHRSVSWYQQTPGQGLQFLFEYFSETQRNKGNFPGRFSGRQFSNSRSEMNVSTLELGDSALYLCASRVRTGGAFGNTIYFGEGSWLTVV.

The V call is TRBV29-1, the J call TRBJ2-3; 10 nucleotides match TRBD1. The CDR3 covers 14 residues. V was clipped by 4 bases and J by 0 bases; unmatched bases: 1. Germline CDR1 is SQVTM and CDR2 is ANQGSEA. CDR3 amino acids: CSVGDRGSTDTQYF. The CDR3 region has the DNA TGCAGCGTTGGGGACAGGGGTAGCACAGATACGCAGTATTTT.

This chain links TRBV19 with TRBJ1-5; D call uncertain. The V and J ends lost 6 bases and 0 bases respectively, with 9 bases between them. Germline CDR1 LNHDA, CDR2 SQIVND (reference sequence). The CDR3 extends over 14 amino acids. The CDR3, as DNA: TGTGCCAGTAGCAAGACACCTAGCAATCAGCCCCAGCATTTT. It codes for CASSKTPSNQPQHF.

J is TRBJ1-5 and V is TRBV28; TRBD1 matches 8 bases. The V segment lost 7 bases and the J segment 4 bases; nucleotides outside the gene matches: 6. The CDR3 runs to 14 residues. The germline CDR1 and CDR2 sequences are MDHEN and SYDVKM. CDR3 nucleotide sequence: TGTGCCAGCACCATTGACAGGGGTAATCAGCCCCAGCATTTT. The encoded protein is CASTIDRGNQPQHF.

Turning to this clone: Other DNA sequences within the sample encode an identical CDR3. The chain uses TRBV7-2 and TRBJ2-3; TRBD2 matches 7 bases. Germline V CDR1 and CDR2: SGHTA, FQGNSA. This CDR3 spans 13 amino acids. V trimming: 3 bases; J trimming: 4 bases; junction bases outside the gene matches: 1. CDR3 loop: CASSFAGADTQYF. DNA of the CDR3: TGTGCCAGCAGCTTCGCGGGGGCAGATACGCAGTATTTT.

The rearrangement links TRBV2 to TRBJ2-5, with 11 bases lining up with TRBD2. This CDR3 has 15 residues. Trimming at V came to 1 base and at J to 8 bases, leaving 6 bases not matched to a gene. Per the germline V gene, CDR1 is SNHLY and CDR2 is FYNNEI. This chain's CDR3 is CASSEELAGVGTQYF. CDR3 nucleotides: TGTGCCAGCAGTGAAGAACTAGCGGGGGTGGGCACCCAGTACTTC.

The rearrangement joins TRBV6-5 to TRBJ2-1, with TRBD2 matching over 7 bases. The V segment lost 5 bases and the J segment 8 bases; nucleotides outside the gene matches: 9. This CDR3 has 14 amino acids. Germline V CDR1 and CDR2: MNHEY, SVGAGI. The CDR3 DNA reads TGTGCCAGCAGTCGAGGGAGGGCCCTCGATGAGCAGTTCTTC. It yields the protein CASSRGRALDEQFF.

The rearrangement links TRBV7-8 to TRBJ2-3, with 15 bases identical to TRBD2. The CDR3 runs to 16 residues. CDR1 and CDR2 from the germline V gene are SGHVS and FQNEAQ. The V gene end was trimmed by 5 bases and the J gene end by 4 bases; junction bases not matched to a gene: 4. For the CDR3, the DNA is TGTGCCAGCAGCCCAGGACTAGCGGGGGGGTCAGATACGCAGTATTTT. Its protein is CASSPGLAGGSDTQYF.

The CDR3 region has the DNA TGTGCCAGTAGCCCCGTCGGGAGACTTAGCTCCTACGAGCAGTACTTC. It encodes CASSPVGRLSSYEQYF. J is TRBJ2-7 and V is TRBV19; maybe TRBD2 (6 bases). This CDR3 region has 16 residues. The germline gives CDR1 LNHDA, CDR2 SQIVND (reference sequence). Trimming took 6 bases from V and 0 from J, leaving 18 bases between them. The entire variable domain, with the rest obtained from reference TRBV19 and TRBJ2-7, is as follows: DGGITQSPKYLFRKEGQNVTLSCEQNLNHDAMYWYRQDPGQGLRLIYYSQIVNDFQKGDIAEGYSVSREKKESFPLTVTSAQKNPTAFYLCASSPVGRLSSYEQYFGPGTRLTVT.